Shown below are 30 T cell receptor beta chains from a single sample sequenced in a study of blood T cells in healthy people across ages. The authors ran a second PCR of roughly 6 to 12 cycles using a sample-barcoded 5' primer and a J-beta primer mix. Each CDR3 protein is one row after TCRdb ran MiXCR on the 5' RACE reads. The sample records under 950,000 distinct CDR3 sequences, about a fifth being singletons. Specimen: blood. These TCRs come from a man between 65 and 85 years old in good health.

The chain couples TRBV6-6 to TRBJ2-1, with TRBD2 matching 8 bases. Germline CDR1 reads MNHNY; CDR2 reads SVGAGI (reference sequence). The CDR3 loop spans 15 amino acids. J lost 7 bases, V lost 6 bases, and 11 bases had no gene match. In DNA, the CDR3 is TGTGCCAGCAGCCTTGCGGGGGGAATTAGGAATGAGCAGTTCTTC. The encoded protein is CASSLAGGIRNEQFF.

The CDR3 region is CSARGQGMGEQYF. Here the CDR3 DNA reads TGCAGTGCTAGAGGACAGGGGATGGGCGAGCAGTACTTC. The chain recombines TRBV20-1 with TRBJ2-5; 8 positions match TRBD1. The DNA end favors TRBJ2-7, so the J call may be wrong. CDR3 size: 13 residues. From germline, CDR1 is DFQATT and CDR2 SNEGSKA (reference sequence).

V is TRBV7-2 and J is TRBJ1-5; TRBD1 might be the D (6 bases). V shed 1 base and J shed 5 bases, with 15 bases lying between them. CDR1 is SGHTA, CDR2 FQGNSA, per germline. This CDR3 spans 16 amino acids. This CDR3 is CASSLVEGQGYQPQHF. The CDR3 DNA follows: TGTGCCAGCAGCTTAGTAGAGGGGCAGGGGTATCAGCCCCAGCATTTT.

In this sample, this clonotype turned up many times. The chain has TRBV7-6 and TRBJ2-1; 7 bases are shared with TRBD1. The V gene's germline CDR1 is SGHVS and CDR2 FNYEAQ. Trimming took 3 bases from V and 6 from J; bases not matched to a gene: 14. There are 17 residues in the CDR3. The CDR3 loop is CASSFPMRGTDTNEQFF. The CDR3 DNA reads TGTGCCAGCAGCTTCCCCATGAGGGGGACAGATACCAATGAGCAGTTCTTC.

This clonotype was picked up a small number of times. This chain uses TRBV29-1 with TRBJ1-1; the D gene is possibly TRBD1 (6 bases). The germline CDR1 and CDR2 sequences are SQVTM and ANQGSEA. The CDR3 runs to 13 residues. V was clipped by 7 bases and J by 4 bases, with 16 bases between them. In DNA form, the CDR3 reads TGCAGCGCCGACAGGTCCGGTTCCACTGAAGCTTTCTTT. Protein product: CSADRSGSTEAFF.

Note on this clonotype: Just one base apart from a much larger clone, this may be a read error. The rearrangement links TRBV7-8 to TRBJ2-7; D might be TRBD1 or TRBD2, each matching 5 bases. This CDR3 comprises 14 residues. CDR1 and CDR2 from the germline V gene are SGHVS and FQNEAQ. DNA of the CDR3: TGTGCCAGCAGCCGCTTGGCAGGGACCTACGAGCACTACTTC. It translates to CASSRLAGTYEHYF.

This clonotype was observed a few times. The CDR3 sequence: CASSYSVFYRTSRSNTGELFF. CDR3 DNA: TGTGCCAGCAGTTACTCCGTCTTTTACCGGACTAGCAGATCGAACACCGGGGAGCTGTTTTTT. The rearrangement joins TRBV6-5 to TRBJ2-2; 8 bases align to TRBD2. CDR3 size: 21 residues. Germline V gene data show CDR1 as MNHEY and CDR2 as SVGAGI. V was clipped by 0 bases and J by 0 bases; unmatched bases: 15.

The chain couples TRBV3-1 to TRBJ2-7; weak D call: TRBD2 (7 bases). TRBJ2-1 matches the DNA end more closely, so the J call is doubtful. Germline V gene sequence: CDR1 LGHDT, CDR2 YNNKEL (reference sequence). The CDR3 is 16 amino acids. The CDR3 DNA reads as TGTGCCAGCAGCCAGCAATCACCAGGCGGGGGCGGTGAGCAGTTCTTC. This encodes CASSQQSPGGGGEQFF.

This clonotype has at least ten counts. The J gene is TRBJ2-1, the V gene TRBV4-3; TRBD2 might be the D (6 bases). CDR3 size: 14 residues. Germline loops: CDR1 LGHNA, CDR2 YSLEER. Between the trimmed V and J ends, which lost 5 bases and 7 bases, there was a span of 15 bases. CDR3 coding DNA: TGCGCCAGCAGCAGGGGACTCGCGGGTAATGAGCAGTTCTTC. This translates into CASSRGLAGNEQFF.

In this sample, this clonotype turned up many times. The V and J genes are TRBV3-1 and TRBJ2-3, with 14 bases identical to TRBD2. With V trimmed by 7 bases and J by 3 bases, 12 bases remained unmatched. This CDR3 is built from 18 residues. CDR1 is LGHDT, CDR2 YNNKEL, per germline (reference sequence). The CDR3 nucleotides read TGTGCCAGCACCGGAGGGACTAGCGGGAGTGGTAGAACAGATACGCAGTATTTT. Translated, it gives CASTGGTSGSGRTDTQYF.

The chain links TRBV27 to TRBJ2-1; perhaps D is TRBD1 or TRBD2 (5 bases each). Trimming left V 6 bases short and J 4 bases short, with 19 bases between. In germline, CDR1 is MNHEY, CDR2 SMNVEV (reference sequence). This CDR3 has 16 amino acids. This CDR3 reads CASRPGRALGYNEQFF. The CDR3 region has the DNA TGTGCCAGCAGGCCAGGGCGGGCCCTGGGATACAATGAGCAGTTCTTC.

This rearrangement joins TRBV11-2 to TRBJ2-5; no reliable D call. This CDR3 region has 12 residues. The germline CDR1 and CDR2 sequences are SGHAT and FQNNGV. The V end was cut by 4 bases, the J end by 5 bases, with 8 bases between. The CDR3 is CASSYARETQYF. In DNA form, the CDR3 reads TGTGCCAGCAGCTACGCCCGGGAGACCCAGTACTTC.

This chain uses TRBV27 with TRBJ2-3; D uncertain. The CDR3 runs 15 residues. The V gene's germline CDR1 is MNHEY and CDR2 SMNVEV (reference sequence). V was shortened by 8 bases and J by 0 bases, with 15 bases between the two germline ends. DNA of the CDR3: TGTGCCAGCCGATCGATAGTGCGTAGCACAGATACGCAGTATTTT. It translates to CASRSIVRSTDTQYF.

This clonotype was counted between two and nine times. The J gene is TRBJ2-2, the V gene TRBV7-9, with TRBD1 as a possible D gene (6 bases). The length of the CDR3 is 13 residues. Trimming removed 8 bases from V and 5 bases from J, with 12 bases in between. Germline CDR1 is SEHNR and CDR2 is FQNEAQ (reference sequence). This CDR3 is CASGYRETGELFF. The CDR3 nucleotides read TGTGCCAGCGGGTACAGGGAGACCGGGGAGCTGTTTTTT.

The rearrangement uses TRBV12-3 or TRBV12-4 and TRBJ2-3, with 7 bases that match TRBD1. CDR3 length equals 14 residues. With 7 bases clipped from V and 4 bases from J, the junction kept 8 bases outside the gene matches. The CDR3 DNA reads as TGTGCCAGCACCGTGAGGCAGGGGGCAGATACGCAGTATTTT. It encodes CASTVRQGADTQYF.

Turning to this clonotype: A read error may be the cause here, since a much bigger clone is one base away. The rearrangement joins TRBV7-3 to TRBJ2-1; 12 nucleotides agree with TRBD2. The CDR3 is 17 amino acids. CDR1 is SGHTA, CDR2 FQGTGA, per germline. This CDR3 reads CASSLRLAGDAYNAQFF. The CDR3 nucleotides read TGTGCCAGCAGCTTAAGACTAGCGGGAGACGCCTACAATGCGCAGTTCTTC.

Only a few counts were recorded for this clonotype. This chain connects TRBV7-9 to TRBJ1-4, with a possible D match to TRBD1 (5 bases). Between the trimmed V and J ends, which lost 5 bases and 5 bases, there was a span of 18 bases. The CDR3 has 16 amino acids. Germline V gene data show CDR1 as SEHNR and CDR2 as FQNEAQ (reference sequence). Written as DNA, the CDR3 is TGTGCCAGCAGCAGGACCGGACGGGGGGAAAATGAAAAACTGTTTTTT. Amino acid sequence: CASSRTGRGENEKLFF. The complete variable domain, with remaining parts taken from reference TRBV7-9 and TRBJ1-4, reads DTGVSQNPRHKITKRGQNVTFRCDPISEHNRLYWYRQTLGQGPEFLTYFQNEAQLEKSRLLSDRFSAERPKGSFSTLEIQRTEQGDSAMYLCASSRTGRGENEKLFFGSGTQLSVL.

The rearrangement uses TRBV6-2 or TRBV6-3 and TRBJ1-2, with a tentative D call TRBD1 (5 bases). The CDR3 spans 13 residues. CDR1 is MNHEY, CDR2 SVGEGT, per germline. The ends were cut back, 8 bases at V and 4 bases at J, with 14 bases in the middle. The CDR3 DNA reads TGTGCCAGCCTCCGACAGCCACTCTATGGCTACACCTTC. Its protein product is CASLRQPLYGYTF.

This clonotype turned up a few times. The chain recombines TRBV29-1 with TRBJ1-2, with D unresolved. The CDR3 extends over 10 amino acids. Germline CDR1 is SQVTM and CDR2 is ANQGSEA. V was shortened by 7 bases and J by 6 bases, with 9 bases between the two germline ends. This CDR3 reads CSAGKDGYTF. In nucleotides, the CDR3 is TGCAGCGCTGGAAAGGATGGCTACACCTTC.

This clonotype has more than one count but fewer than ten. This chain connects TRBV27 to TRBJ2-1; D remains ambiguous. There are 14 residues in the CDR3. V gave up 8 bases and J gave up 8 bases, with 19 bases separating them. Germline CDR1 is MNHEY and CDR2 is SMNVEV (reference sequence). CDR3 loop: CASRLQTSNHEQFF. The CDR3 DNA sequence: TGTGCCAGCCGACTGCAGACCTCTAACCATGAGCAGTTCTTC.

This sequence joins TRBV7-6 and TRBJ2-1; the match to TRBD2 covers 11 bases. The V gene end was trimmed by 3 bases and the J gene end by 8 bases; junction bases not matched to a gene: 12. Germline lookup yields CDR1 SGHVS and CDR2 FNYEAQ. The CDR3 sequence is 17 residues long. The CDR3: CASSLGATSGGQDEQFF. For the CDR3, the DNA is TGTGCCAGCAGCTTGGGAGCTACTAGCGGGGGCCAAGATGAGCAGTTCTTC.

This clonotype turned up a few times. Here the CDR3 reads CASSSGDRWATNYGYTF. The CDR3 region has the DNA TGCGCCAGCAGCTCCGGGGACAGGTGGGCAACTAACTATGGCTACACCTTC. This chain connects TRBV5-1 to TRBJ1-2, with TRBD1 matching over 8 bases. Germline CDR1 is SGHRS and CDR2 is YFSETQ. The trim removed 3 bases at V and 0 bases at J, leaving 10 bases unmatched. This CDR3 has 17 amino acids.

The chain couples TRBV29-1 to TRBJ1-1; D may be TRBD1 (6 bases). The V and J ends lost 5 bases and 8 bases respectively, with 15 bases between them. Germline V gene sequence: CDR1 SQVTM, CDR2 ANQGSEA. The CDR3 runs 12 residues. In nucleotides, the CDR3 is TGCAGCGTTTATGGGGGGCGGATAGAAGCTTTCTTT. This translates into CSVYGGRIEAFF.

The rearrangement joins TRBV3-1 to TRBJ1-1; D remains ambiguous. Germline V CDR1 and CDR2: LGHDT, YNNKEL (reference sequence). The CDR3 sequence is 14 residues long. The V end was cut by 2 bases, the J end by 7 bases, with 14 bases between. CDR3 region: CASSQLYNENEAFF. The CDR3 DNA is TGTGCCAGCAGCCAACTTTACAACGAAAATGAAGCTTTCTTT.

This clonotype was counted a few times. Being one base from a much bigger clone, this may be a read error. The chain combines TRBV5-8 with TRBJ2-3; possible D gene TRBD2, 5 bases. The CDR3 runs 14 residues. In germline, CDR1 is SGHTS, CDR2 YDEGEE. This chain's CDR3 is CAGSGLVGTDTQYF. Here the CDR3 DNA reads TGTGCCGGCAGCGGACTGGTAGGCACAGATACGCAGTATTTT.

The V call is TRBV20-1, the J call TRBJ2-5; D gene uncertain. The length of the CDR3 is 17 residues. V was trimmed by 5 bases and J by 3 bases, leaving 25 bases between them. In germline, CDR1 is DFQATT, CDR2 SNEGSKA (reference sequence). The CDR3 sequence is CSAPQTRRGAFEETQYF. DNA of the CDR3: TGCAGTGCTCCACAGACCCGTCGCGGCGCTTTCGAAGAGACCCAGTACTTC.

The DNA of the CDR3 is TGTGCCTCCGAGACTTCGGGGGCAACTAATGAAAAACTGTTTTTT. Amino acid sequence: CASETSGATNEKLFF. V is TRBV19 and J is TRBJ1-4, with D possibly being TRBD1 (5 bases). The CDR3 runs 15 residues. Germline assignment: CDR1 LNHDA and CDR2 SQIVND (reference sequence). V was clipped by 11 bases and J by 0 bases, with 16 bases between them.

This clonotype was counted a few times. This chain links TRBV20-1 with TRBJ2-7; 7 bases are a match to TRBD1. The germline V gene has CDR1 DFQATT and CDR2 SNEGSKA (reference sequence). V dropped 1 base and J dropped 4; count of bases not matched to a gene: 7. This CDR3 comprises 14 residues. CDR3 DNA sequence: TGCAGTGCTAGAGGGCCGACAGGGCTTTACGAGCAGTACTTC. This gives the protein CSARGPTGLYEQYF.

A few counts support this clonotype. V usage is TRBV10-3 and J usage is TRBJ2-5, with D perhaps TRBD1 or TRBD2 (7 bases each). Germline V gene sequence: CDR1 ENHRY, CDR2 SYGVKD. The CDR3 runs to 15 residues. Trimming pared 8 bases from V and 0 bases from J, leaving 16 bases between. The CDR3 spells CAIRRGGGDQETQYF. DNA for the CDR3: TGTGCCATCCGCCGGGGAGGGGGCGACCAAGAGACCCAGTACTTC.

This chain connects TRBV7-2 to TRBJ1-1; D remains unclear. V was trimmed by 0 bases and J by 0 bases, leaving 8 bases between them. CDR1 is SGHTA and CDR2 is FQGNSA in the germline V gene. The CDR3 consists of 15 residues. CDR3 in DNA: TGTGCCAGCAGCTTAGCCGGGCACTTGAACACTGAAGCTTTCTTT. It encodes CASSLAGHLNTEAFF.